This TCR beta chain was sequenced for a study of blood T cell repertoires in COVID-19. Background on the study: Whether acute or convalescent, the COVID-19 samples came from the United States, Italy and Spain. PBMCs, B-cell-depleted T cells, or T cells provided the cDNA or gDNA that made up the material.

Germline CDR1 reads SGHAT; CDR2 reads FQNNGV. The CDR3 length is 15 residues. V was clipped by 3 bases and J by 4 bases, with 13 bases between them. This clone has just one count. In the original workflow: For nucleated cells, counts were estimated from reference gene primer amplification. Using immunoSEQ multiplex PCR, the repertoire was profiled, and TCRdb retains in-frame clones only, with some absent. V and J calls plus clone size are reproduced from that table; the DNA served to infer D and trimming. This table has 200,000 to 250,000 clones, 82% appearing once. V gene TRBV11-2 combines with J gene TRBJ1-5; possible D gene TRBD1, 6 bases. This receptor was taken from a woman over 75 with acute or convalescent COVID-19. Sequencing was performed on peripheral blood. In DNA, the CDR3 is TGTGCCAGCAGCTTGGACAGATTATCTAATCAGCCCCAGCATTTT. It encodes CASSLDRLSNQPQHF.